This T cell receptor beta chain is from a study of identical twins. V lost 2 bases and J lost 8; bases outside the gene matches: 1. This CDR3 spans 15 amino acids. Germline V gene sequence: CDR1 SGHRS, CDR2 YFSETQ. TCRdb itself ran the 5' RACE reads through MiXCR, one entry per CDR3 protein. The table records around 480,000 distinct CDR3 sequences, roughly an eighth of them present only once. Overall study results and limits: It was out-of-frame TCR alpha sharing in monozygotic twins that models underestimated. Cross-sectional statistical analysis, not tracking of the same donors, underpinned the conclusions.

Concerning this clonotype itself: Its antigen is unknown.

These same data were also listed under a study on yellow fever vaccine responses in identical twins.

Sequencing was carried out using CD4+ T cells sorted from blood. The sequence derives from a woman between 18 and 30 years old in good health. The chain is built from TRBV5-1 and TRBJ2-1; 16 positions agree with TRBD2. The DNA of the CDR3 is TGCGCCAGCAGCTTCGGGACTAGCGGGAGGGATGAGCAGTTCTTC. This sequence encodes CASSFGTSGRDEQFF.